This T cell receptor beta chain was documented in a study of blood T cell repertoires in COVID-19. The wider study: The cDNA or gDNA used as material had been derived from T cells, B-cell-depleted T cells, or PBMCs.

Trimming cost V 4 bases and J 8 bases; bases outside gene matches: 8. Germline CDR1 reads SQVTM; CDR2 reads ANQGSEA. The CDR3 sequence is 13 residues long. TCRdb's table, derived via immunoSEQ multiplex PCR, lists solely in-frame clones and lacks some. Here the sample spans tens of thousands of clones, 80% being singletons. The genes are TRBV29-1 and TRBJ2-1; 7 bases match TRBD2. The sequencing input was peripheral blood. The sequence derives from a woman over 75 with acute or convalescent COVID-19. In DNA form, the CDR3 reads TGCAGCGTTGGGGAGGGGAGTGTTGATGAGCAGTTCTTC. Amino acid sequence: CSVGEGSVDEQFF.